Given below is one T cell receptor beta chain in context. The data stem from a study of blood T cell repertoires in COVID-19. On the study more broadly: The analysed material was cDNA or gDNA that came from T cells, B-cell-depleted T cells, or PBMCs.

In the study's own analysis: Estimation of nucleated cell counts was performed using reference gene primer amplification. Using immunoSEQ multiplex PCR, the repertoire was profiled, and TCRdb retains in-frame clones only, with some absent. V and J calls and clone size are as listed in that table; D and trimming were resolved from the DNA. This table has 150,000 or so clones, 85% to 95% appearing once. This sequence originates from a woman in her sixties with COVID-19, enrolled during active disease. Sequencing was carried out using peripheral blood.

The CDR3 DNA reads TGTGCCAGCAGCTTAACCGTGACAGGGGATGCGGTTCACACTGAAGCTTTCTTT. Encoded protein: CASSLTVTGDAVHTEAFF. The chain recombines TRBV7-3 with TRBJ1-1; the match to TRBD1 covers 8 bases. The CDR3 runs to 18 residues. V trimming: 0 bases; J trimming: 3 bases; junction bases outside the gene matches: 12. Germline V gives CDR1 SGHTA, CDR2 FQGTGA.